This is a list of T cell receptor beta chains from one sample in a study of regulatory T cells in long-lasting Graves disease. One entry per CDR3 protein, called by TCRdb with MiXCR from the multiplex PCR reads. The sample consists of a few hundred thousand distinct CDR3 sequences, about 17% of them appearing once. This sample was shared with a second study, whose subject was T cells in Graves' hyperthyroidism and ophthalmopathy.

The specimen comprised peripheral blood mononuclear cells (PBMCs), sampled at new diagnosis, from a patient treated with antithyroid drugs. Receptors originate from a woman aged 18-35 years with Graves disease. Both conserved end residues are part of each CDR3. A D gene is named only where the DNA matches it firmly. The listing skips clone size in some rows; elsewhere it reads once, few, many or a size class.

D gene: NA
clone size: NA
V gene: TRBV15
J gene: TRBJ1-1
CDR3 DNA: TGTGCCACCAGCAGAGTGAGGGACATGAACACTGAAGCTTTCTTT
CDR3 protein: CATSRVRDMNTEAFF

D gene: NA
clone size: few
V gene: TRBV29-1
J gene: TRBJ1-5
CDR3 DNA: TGCAGCGTTGACGTAGGAGCCGGCAATCAGCCCCAGCATTTT
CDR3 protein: CSVDVGAGNQPQHF

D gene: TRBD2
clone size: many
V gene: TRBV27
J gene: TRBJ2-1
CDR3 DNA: TGTGCCAGCAGTTCGGGACTAGCGGGAGTGGATGAGCAGTTCTTC
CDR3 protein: CASSSGLAGVDEQFF

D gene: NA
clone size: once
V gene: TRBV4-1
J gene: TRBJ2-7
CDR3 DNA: TGCGCCAGCAGCCAAGATCTTGAGGGGGCCTACGAGCAGTACTTC
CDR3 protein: CASSQDLEGAYEQYF

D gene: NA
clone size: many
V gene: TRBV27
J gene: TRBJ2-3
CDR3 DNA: TGTGCCAGCAGGAGGAAAGCGACCCATAACAGGGGCACAGATACGCAGTATTTT
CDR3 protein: CASRRKATHNRGTDTQYF

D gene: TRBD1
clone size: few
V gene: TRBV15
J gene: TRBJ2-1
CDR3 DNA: TGTGCCACCAGCAGAGATATATTAGGGGGCGGGCAGTTCTTC
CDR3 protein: CATSRDILGGGQFF

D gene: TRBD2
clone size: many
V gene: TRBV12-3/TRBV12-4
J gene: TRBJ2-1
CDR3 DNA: TGTGCCAGCAGTTTAGTTAGCGGGGGTGGAGGGCGGCAGTTCTTC
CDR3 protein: CASSLVSGGGGRQFF

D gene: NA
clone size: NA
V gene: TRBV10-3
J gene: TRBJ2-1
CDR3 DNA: TGTGCCATCAGTGAGGGGACTGCCTCCTACAATGAGCAGTTCTTC
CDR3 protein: CAISEGTASYNEQFF

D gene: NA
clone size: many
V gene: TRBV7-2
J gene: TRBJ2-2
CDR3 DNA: TGTGCCAGCAGCTTATCGGGGGCGCGAGGCACCGGGGAGCTGTTTTTT
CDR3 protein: CASSLSGARGTGELFF

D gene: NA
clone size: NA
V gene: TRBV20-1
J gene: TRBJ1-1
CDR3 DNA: TGCAGTGCTAGAGATCGGGCAGGGATGAACACTGAAGCTTTCTTT
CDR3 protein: CSARDRAGMNTEAFF

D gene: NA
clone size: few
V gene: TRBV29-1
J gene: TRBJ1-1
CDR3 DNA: TGCAGCGCTGGAGGGCAGCCGAACACTGAAGCTTTCTTT
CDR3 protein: CSAGGQPNTEAFF

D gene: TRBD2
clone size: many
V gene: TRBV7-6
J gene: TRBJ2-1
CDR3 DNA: TGTGCCAGCAGCTTAGCGGGGCTAGCGGGAGATAATGAGCAGTTCTTC
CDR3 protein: CASSLAGLAGDNEQFF

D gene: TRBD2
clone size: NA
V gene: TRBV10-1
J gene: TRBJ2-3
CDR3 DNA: TGCGCCAGCAGTGAGTCCGGACTAGCGGGAGATCCAGATACGCAGTATTTT
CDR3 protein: CASSESGLAGDPDTQYF

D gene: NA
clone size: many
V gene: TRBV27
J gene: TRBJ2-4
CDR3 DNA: TGTGCCAGCAAAACGGGGGGCCGGGGGAGCATTCAGTACTTC
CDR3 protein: CASKTGGRGSIQYF

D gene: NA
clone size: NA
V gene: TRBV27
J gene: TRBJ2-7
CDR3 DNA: TGTGCCTCCGCACTTGGCGACTCCTACGAGCAGTACTTC
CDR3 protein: CASALGDSYEQYF

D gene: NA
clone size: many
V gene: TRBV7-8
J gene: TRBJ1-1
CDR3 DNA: TGTGCCAGCAGCTTCAGCATGAACACTGAAGCTTTCTTT
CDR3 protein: CASSFSMNTEAFF

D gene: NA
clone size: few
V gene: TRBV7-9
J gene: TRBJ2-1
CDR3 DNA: TGTGCCAGCAGCCTGGCCTTGGGGCTCGGGAATGAGCAGTTCTTC
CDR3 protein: CASSLALGLGNEQFF

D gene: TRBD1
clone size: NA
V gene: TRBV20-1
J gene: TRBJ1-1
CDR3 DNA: TGCAGTGCTAGAAGATCGACAGGGGCGACTGAAGCTTTCTTT
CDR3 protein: CSARRSTGATEAFF

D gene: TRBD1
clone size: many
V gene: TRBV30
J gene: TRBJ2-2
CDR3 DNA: TGTGCCTGGAGTGGCGGGACAGGGGTCGGGGAGCTGTTTTTT
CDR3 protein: CAWSGGTGVGELFF

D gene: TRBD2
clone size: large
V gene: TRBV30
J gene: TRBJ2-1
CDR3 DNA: TGTGCCTGGAGAGAGAGCGGGAGGGACTACAATGAGCAGTTCTTC
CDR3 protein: CAWRESGRDYNEQFF

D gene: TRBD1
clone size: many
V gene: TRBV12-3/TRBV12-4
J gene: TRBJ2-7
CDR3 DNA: TGTGCCAGCAGTTTCGGACAGGGTCCCTACGAGCAGTACTTC
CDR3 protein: CASSFGQGPYEQYF

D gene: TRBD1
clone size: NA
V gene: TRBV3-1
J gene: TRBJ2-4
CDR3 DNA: TGTGCCAGCAGCGGACGAGGGACAGGGTTCAAAAACATTCAGTACTTC
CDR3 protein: CASSGRGTGFKNIQYF

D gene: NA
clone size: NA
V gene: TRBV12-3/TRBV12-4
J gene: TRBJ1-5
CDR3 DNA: TGTGCCAGCAGTTTGAGTCTCTGGACGACCACCCGGCATTTT
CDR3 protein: CASSLSLWTTTRHF

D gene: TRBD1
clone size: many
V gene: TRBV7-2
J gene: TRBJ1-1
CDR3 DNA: TGTGCCAGCAGCTCCAGACAGGGGGCCGGTGAAGCTTTCTTT
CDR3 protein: CASSSRQGAGEAFF

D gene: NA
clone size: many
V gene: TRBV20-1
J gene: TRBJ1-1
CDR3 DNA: TGCAGTGCGCCCCCGGGCCACACTCGAGAAGCTTTCTTT
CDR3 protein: CSAPPGHTREAFF

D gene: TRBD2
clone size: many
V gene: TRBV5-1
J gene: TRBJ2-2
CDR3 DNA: TGCGCCAGCAGCTTGTTGCCTAGCGGGGGGTCGAACACCGGGGAGCTGTTTTTT
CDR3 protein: CASSLLPSGGSNTGELFF

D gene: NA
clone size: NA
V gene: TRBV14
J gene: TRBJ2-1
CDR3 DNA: TGTGCCAGCAGCCCCCTACCGCTCTTGTACAATGAGCAGTTCTTC
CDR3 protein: CASSPLPLLYNEQFF

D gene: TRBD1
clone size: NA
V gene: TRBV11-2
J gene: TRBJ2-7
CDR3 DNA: TGTGCCAGCAGCCGAAGGGGGCCCCACGAGCAGTACTTC
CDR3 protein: CASSRRGPHEQYF

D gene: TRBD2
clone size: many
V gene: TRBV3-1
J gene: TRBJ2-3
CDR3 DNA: TGTGCCAGCAGCTCAGGCGGGGGAAACACAGATACGCAGTATTTT
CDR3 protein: CASSSGGGNTDTQYF

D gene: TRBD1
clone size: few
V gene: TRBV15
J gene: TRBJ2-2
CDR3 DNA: TGTGCCACCAGCAGAATACAGGGGACCGGGGAGCTGTTTTTT
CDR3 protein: CATSRIQGTGELFF

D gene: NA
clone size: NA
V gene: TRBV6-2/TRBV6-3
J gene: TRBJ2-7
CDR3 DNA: TGTGCCAGCAGTTACCAGTTCGCCGGCGTCCCTTCCTCAAGCTCCTACGAGCAGTACTTC
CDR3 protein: CASSYQFAGVPSSSSYEQYF

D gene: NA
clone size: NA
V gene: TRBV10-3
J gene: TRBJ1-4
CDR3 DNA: TGTGCCATCAGTGACCCGGGGAGGGCGGATGAAAAACTGTTTTTT
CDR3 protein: CAISDPGRADEKLFF

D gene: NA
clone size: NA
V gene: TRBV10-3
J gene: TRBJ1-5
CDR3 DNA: TGTGCCATCAGTGAGGAGGACACCAATCAGCCCCAGCATTTT
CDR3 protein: CAISEEDTNQPQHF

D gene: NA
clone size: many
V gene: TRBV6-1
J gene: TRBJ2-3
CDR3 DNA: TGTGCCAGCAGGATCGGACGGAGACAGACAGATACGCAGTATTTT
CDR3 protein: CASRIGRRQTDTQYF

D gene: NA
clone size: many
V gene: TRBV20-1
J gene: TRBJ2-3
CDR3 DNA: TGCAGTGCTAGAATTGGGCCCTCTGCCCCGGGAGATACGCAGTATTTT
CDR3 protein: CSARIGPSAPGDTQYF

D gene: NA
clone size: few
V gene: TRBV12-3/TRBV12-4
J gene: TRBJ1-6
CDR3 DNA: TGTGCCAGCAGAGGGACGGATAATTCACCCCTCCACTTT
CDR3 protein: CASRGTDNSPLHF

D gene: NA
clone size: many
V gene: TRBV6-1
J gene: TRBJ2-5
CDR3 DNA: TGTGCCAGCAGGCGGGACCTCCAAGAGACCCAGTACTTC
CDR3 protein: CASRRDLQETQYF

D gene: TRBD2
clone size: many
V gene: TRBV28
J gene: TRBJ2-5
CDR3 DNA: TGTGCCAGCAGTTTATGGGGCCTCAAAGCGGGAGGGCGGGTGACCCAGTACTTC
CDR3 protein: CASSLWGLKAGGRVTQYF

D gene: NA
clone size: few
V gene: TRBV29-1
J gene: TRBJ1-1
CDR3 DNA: TGCAGCGTTGAATGGGGGGGCTTGGACACTGAAGCTTTCTTT
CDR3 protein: CSVEWGGLDTEAFF

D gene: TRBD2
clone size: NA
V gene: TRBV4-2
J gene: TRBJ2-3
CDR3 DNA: TGTGCCAGCAGCCAAGATGGAATCAGCGGGGGTACGCAGTATTTT
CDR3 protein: CASSQDGISGGTQYF

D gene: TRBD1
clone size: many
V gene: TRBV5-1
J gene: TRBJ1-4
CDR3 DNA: TGCGCCAGCCACAGGGGCGGATCGACTAATGAAAAACTGTTTTTT
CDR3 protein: CASHRGGSTNEKLFF

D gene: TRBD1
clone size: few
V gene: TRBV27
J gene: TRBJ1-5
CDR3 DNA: TGTGCCAGCAGTTTAGAGGGGACAGGGGGCAATCAGCCCCAGCATTTT
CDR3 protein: CASSLEGTGGNQPQHF

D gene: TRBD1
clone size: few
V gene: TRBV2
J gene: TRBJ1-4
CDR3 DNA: TGTGCCAGCAGTGAAGCGGACAGGGTTGGAAAACTGTTTTTT
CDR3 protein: CASSEADRVGKLFF

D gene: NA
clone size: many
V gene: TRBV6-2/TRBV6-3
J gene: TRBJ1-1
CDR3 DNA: TGTGCCAGCAGTTACTTCCCGCGTAACCCTAACACTGAAGCTTTCTTT
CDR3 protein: CASSYFPRNPNTEAFF

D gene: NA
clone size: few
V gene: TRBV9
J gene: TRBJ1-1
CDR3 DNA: TGTGCCAGCAGCGTTTCACCTCGAGACACTGAAGCTTTCTTT
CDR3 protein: CASSVSPRDTEAFF

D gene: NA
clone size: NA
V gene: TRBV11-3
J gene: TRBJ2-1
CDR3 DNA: TGTGCCAGCAGCTTAGATCCAAGACAGCTTAATGAGCAGTTCTTC
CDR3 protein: CASSLDPRQLNEQFF

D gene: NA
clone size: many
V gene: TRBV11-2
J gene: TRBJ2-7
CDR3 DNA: TGTGCCAGCGCCCCAGGGGTTAGCTCCTACGAGCAGTACTTC
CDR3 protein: CASAPGVSSYEQYF

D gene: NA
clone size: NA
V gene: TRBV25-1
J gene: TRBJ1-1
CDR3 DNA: TGTGCCAGCAGTAGAAAGAGTAAGAACACTGAAGCTTTCTTT
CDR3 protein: CASSRKSKNTEAFF

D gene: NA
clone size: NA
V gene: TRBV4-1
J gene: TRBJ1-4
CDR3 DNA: TGCGCCAGCAGTCCAAACTTCGGGGATGAAAAACTGTTTTTT
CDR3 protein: CASSPNFGDEKLFF

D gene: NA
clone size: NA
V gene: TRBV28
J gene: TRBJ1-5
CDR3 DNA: TGTGCCAGCAGTTACAGGGAACCGAATAGCAATCAGCCCCAGCATTTT
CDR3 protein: CASSYREPNSNQPQHF

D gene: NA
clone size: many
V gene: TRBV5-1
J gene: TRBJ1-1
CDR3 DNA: TGCGCCAGCAGCTTGGAGGGCAGAACGAACACTGAAGCTTTCTTT
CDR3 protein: CASSLEGRTNTEAFF

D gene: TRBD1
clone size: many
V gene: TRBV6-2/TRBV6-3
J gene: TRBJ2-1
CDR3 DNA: TGTGCCAGCAGAAAAGAGGGACAGGGGGCCTCCTACAATGAGCAGTTCTTC
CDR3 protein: CASRKEGQGASYNEQFF

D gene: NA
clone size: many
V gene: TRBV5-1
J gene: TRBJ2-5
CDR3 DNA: TGCGCCAGCAGCTTGGGTTGGGTGGGAGTGAAGACCCAGTACTTC
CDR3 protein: CASSLGWVGVKTQYF

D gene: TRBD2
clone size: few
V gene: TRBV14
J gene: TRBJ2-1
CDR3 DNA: TGTGCCAGCAGCCGCCTAGCGGGGATCTCCTACAATGAGCAGTCCTTC
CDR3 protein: CASSRLAGISYNEQSF

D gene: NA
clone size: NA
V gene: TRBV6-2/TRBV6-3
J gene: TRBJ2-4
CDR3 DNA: TGTGCCAGCGGCCCAGGTCTGCAGGGAAACATTCAGTACTTC
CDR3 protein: CASGPGLQGNIQYF

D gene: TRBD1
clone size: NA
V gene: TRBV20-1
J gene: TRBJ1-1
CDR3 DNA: TGCAGTGCTAGCGAAACCGGGACAGGTATACCTGAAGCTTTCTTT
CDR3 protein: CSASETGTGIPEAFF

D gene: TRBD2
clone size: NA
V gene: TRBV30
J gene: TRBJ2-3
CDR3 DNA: TGTGCCTGGAGTCGGGGGGTGAGCACAGATACGCAGTATTTT
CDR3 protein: CAWSRGVSTDTQYF

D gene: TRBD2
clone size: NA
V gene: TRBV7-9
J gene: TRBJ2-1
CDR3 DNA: TGTGCCAGCAGCCCACTAGCGGGAGGGCCGTCTCGTTCTGGCAATGAGCAGTTCTTC
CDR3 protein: CASSPLAGGPSRSGNEQFF

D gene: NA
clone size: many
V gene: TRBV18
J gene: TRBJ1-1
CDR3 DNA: TGTGCCAGCTCACCACTCACAGGTGCAGGGCGGGGGGGCACTGAAGCTTTCTTT
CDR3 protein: CASSPLTGAGRGGTEAFF